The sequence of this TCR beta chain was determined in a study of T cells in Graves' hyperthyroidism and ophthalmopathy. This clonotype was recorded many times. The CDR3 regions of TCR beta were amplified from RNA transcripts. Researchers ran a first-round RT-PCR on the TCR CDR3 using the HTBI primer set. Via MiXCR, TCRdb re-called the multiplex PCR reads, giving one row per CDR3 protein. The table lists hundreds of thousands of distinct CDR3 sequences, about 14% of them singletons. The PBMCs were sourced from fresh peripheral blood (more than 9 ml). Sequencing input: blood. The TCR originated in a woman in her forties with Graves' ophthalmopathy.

CDR3 DNA: TGTGCCAGCAGCGTAGAAGGAACCCAGAGCTCTGGAAACACCATATATTTT. This sequence encodes CASSVEGTQSSGNTIYF. The rearrangement links TRBV9 to TRBJ1-3; no reliable D call. Trimming took off 0 bases at V and 0 bases at J, with 13 bases between the two ends. CDR3 length: 17 residues. Germline CDR1 is SGDLS and CDR2 is YYNGEE.